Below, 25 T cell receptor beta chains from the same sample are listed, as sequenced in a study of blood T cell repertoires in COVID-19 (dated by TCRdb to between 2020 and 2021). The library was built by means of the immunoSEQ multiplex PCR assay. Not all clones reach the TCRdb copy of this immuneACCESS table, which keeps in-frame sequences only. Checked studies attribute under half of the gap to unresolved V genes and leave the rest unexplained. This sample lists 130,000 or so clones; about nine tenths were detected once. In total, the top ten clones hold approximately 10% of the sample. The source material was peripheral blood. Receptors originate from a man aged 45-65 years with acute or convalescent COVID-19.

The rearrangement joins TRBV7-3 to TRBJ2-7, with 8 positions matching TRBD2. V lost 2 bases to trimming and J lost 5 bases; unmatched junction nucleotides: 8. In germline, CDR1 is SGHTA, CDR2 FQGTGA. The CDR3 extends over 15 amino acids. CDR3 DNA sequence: TGTGCCAGCAGCTTATATGGCGGGGGGATGAACGAGCAGTACTTC. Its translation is CASSLYGGGMNEQYF. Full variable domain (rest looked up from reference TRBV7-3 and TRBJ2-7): GAGVSQTPSNKVTEKGKYVELRCDPISGHTALYWYRQSLGQGPEFLIYFQGTGAADDSGLPNDRFFAVRPEGSVSTLKIQRTERGDSAVYLCASSLYGGGMNEQYFGPGTRLTVT.

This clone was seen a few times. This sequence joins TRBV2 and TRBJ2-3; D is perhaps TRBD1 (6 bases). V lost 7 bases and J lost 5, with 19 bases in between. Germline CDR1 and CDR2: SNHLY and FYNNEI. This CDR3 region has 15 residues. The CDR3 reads CASIWGQGLRDTQYF. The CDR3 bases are TGTGCCAGCATCTGGGGGCAGGGGTTAAGAGATACGCAGTATTTT.

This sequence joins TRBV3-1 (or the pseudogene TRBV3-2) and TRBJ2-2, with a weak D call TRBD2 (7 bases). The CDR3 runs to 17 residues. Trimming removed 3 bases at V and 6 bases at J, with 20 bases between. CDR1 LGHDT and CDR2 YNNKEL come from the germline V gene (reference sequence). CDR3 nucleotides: TGTGCCAGCAGCCACCGAACTTGGGGGGGCAGGGCCGGGGAGCTGTTTTTT. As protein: CASSHRTWGGRAGELFF.

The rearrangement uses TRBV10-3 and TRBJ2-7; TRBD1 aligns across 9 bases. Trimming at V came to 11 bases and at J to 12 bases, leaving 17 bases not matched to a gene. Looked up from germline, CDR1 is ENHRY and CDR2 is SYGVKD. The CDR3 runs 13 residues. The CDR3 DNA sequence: TGTGCCGTCTGGGCGGGACAGGGTTTTAGGTGGTACTTC. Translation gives CAVWAGQGFRWYF.

Written as DNA, the CDR3 is TGTGCCAGCGATACGCGGAGCAATCAGCCCCAGCATTTT. Encoded protein: CASDTRSNQPQHF. The chain recombines TRBV28 with TRBJ1-5; D uncertain. V shed 8 bases and J shed 1 base, with 9 bases lying between them. This CDR3 has 13 residues. The germline gives CDR1 MDHEN, CDR2 SYDVKM.

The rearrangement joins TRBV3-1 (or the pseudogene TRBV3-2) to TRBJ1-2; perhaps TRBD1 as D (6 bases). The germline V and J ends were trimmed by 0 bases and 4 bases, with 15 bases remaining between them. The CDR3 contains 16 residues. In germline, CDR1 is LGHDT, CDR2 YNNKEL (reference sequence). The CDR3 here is CASSQDNREGSYGYTF. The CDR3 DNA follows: TGTGCCAGCAGCCAAGATAACAGGGAGGGGAGCTATGGCTACACCTTC.

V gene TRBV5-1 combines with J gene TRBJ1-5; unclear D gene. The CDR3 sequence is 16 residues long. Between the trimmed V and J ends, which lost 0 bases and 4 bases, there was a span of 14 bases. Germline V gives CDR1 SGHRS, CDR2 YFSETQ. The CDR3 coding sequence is TGCGCCAGCAGCTTGGGAGGCGGCAGAGAAAATCAGCCCCAGCATTTT. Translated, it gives CASSLGGGRENQPQHF.

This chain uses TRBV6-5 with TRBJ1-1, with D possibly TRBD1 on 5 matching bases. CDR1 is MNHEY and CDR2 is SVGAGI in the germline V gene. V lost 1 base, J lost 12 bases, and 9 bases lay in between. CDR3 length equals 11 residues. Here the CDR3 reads CASSYYGGTFF. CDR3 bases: TGTGCCAGCAGTTACTATGGGGGGACTTTCTTT.

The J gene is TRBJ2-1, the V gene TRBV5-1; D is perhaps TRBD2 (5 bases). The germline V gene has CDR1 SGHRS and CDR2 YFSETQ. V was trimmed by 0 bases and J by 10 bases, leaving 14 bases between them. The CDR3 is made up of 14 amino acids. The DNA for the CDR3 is TGCGCCAGCAGCTTGGACCTAGCCGGCTTCGAGCAGTTCTTC. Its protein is CASSLDLAGFEQFF.

CDR3 DNA: TGTGCCAGCAGTACAACAGGATATAATTCACCCCTCCACTTT. Translating gives CASSTTGYNSPLHF. V gene TRBV6-5 combines with J gene TRBJ1-6, with D perhaps matching TRBD1 (5 bases). CDR3 length: 14 amino acids. V lost 5 bases to trimming and J lost 4 bases, with 9 bases between them. Germline CDR1 MNHEY, CDR2 SVGAGI.

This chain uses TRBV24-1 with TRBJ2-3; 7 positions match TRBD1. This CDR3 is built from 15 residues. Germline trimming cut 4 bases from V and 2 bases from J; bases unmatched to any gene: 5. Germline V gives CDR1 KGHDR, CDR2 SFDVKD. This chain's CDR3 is CATSDRQGTTDTQYF. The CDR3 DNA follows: TGTGCCACCAGTGACAGACAGGGAACCACAGATACGCAGTATTTT.

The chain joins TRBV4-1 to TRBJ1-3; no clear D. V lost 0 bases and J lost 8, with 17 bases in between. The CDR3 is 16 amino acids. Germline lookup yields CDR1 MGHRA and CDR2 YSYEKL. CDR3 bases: TGCGCCAGCAGCCAAGATGGTGGGTTTCATGCGGACACCATATATTTT. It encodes CASSQDGGFHADTIYF.

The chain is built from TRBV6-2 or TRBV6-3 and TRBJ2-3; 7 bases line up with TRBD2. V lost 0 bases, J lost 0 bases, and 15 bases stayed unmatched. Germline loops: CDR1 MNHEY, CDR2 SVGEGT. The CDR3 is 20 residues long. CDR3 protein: CASSYSLSPGGRPSTDTQYF. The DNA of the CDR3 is TGTGCCAGCAGTTACTCGTTGTCACCGGGGGGACGACCTAGCACAGATACGCAGTATTTT.

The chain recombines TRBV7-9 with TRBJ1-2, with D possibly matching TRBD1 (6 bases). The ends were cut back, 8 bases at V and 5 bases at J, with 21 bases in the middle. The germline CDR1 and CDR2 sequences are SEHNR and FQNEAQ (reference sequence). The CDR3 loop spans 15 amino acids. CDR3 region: CASLSQGERYYGYTF. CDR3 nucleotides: TGTGCCAGCTTATCACAGGGAGAGCGATATTATGGCTACACCTTC.

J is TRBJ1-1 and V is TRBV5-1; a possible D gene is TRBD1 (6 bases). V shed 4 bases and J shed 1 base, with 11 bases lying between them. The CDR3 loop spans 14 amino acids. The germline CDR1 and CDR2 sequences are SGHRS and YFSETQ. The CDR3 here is CASSPGQTNTEAFF. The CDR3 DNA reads TGCGCCAGCAGCCCAGGACAGACGAACACTGAAGCTTTCTTT.

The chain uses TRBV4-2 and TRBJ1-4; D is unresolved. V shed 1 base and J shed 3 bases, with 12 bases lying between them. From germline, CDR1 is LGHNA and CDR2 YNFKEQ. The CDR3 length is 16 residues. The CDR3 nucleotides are TGTGCCAGCAGCCAAGTCGGGAGGCGGCCTAATGAAAAACTGTTTTTT. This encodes CASSQVGRRPNEKLFF.

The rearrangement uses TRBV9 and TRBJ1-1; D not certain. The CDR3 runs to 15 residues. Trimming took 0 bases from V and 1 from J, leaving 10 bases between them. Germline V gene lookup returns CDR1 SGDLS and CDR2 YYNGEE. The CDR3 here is CASSVGGRSNTEAFF. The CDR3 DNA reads TGTGCCAGCAGCGTAGGAGGTCGGTCGAACACTGAAGCTTTCTTT.

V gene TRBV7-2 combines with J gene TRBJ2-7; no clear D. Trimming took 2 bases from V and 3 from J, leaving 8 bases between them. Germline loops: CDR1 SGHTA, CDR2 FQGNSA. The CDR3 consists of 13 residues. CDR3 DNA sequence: TGTGCCAGCAGCTTAAGTGGCCGCTACGAGCAGTACTTC. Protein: CASSLSGRYEQYF.

The CDR3 DNA is TGTGCCAGCAGTTATCCGGGACAGCTAACAACTAATGAAAAACTGTTTTTT. Its protein product is CASSYPGQLTTNEKLFF. The chain employs TRBV28 and TRBJ1-4; 7 bases match TRBD1. In germline, CDR1 is MDHEN, CDR2 SYDVKM. The J segment lost 0 bases and the V segment lost 4 bases, leaving 8 bases of the junction unmatched. The CDR3 consists of 17 residues.

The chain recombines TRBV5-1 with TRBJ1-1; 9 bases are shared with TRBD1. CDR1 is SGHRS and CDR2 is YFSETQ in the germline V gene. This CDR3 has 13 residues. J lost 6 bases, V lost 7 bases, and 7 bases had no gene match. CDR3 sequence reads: CASGPRDRAEAFF. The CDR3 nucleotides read TGCGCCAGCGGGCCCCGGGACAGGGCTGAAGCTTTCTTT.

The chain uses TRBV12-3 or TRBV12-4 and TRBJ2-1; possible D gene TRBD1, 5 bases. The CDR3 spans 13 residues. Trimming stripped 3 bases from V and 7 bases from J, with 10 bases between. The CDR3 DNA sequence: TGTGCCAGCAGTTTTGGGGCTGCAAATGAGCAGTTCTTC. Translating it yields CASSFGAANEQFF.

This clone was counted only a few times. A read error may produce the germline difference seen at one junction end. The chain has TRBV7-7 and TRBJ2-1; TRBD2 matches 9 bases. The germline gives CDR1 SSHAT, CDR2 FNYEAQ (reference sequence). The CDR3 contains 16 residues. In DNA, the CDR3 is TGTGCTAGCAGCCCAATACTAGCGGGTGATTACAATGAGCAGTTCTTC. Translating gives CASSPILAGDYNEQFF.

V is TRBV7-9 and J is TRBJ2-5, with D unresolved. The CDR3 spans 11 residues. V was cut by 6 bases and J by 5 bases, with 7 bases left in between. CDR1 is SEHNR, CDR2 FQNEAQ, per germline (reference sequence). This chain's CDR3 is CASSFSETQYF. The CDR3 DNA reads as TGTGCCAGCAGTTTTTCGGAGACCCAGTACTTC. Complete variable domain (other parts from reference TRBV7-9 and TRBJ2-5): DTGVSQNPRHKITKRGQNVTFRCDPISEHNRLYWYRQTLGQGPEFLTYFQNEAQLEKSRLLSDRFSAERPKGSFSTLEIQRTEQGDSAMYLCASSFSETQYFGPGTRLLVL.

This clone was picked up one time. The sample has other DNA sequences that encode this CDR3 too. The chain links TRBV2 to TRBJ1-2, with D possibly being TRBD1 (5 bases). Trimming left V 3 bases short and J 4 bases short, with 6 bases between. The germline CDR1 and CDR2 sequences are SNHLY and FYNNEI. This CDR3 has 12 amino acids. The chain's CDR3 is CASSEGGYGYTF. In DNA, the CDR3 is TGTGCCAGCAGTGAGGGGGGCTATGGCTACACCTTC.

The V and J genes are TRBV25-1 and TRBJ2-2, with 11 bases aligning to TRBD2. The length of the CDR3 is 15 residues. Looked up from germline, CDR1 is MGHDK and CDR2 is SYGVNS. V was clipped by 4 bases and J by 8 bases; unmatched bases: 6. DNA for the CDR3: TGTGCCAGCAGTGTAACTAGCGGGAGTTGGGGGGAGCTGTTTTTT. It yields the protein CASSVTSGSWGELFF. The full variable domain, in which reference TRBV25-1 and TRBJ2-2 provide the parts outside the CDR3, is EADIYQTPRYLVIGTGKKITLECSQTMGHDKMYWYQQDPGMELHLIHYSYGVNSTEKGDLSSESTVSRIRTEHFPLTLESARPSHTSQYLCASSVTSGSWGELFFGEGSRLTVL.